A selection of T cell receptor beta chains follows, all from one sample in a study of T cells in Graves' hyperthyroidism and ophthalmopathy. MiXCR was run by TCRdb on the multiplex PCR reads, yielding one entry per CDR3 protein. The sample yields 40,000 to 60,000 distinct CDR3 sequences, about 53% seen once. The source material was peripheral blood or thyroid tissue (not recorded which). These receptors originate from a man younger than 35 with Graves' hyperthyroidism. Each CDR3 is given without its conserved first and last residue. The D gene is left open where the match is weak.

v_call,d_call,cdr3_aa
TRBV25-1,NA,ASIPGGGLNNQPQH
TRBV15,NA,AASSLATTEAF
TRBV10-3,NA,AISEGGEKLFFGSGTQH
TRBV7-6,TRBD1,ASSLLGTGATNEKLF
TRBV12-3/TRBV12-4,NA,ASSPIAEGLGTDTQY
TRBV7-2,NA,ASSLGHLNTEAF
TRBV29-1,NA,SVELGTGPYEQY
TRBV28,NA,ASAVSGQPQH
TRBV2,NA,ASTPLYGGGYT
TRBV7-2,NA,ASSLFGAIYEQY
TRBV15,NA,ATSRDGNVAYEQY
TRBV5-5,NA,ACSINTDTQY
TRBV2,NA,ATETDPNTEAF
TRBV20-1,TRBD2,SAGLAGGEQY
TRBV2,NA,ASRNQGRETQY
TRBV7-2,NA,ASSYSGAANYGYT
TRBV6-1,NA,ASKVSVVQPQH
TRBV10-2,TRBD2,ASISGGLNTGELF
TRBV10-3,NA,AIKVAGGNVLT
TRBV20-1,NA,SASPGGLNQPQH
TRBV10-3,TRBD1,AISGGTGRQPQH
TRBV29-1,TRBD2,SVAVGLAGAEQY
TRBV29-1,NA,SVTDRVSYGYT
TRBV19,NA,AISGSGANVLT
TRBV29-1,NA,SHWAGYGYT
TRBV6-5,TRBD1,ALSGGTNTEAF
TRBV15,NA,ATSRDGIEQY
TRBV11-2,NA,ASSLDLASRANVLT
TRBV9,NA,ASSVSPFYEQY
TRBV10-2,NA,AGSGFGLLGDGYT
TRBV2,NA,ASSGLGTDSYEQY
TRBV15,NA,ATSRDLLSENTGELF
TRBV19,NA,ASSIARSSYEQY
TRBV5-1,NA,ASSQMETGSTGYT
TRBV7-9,NA,ASTLSGRQETQY
TRBV2,NA,ASKGAYEQY
TRBV20-1,TRBD2,SARDQLAGGGETQY
TRBV18,NA,ASSSGQMSEAF
TRBV4-1,NA,ASSQPGRIGEQY
TRBV7-8,TRBD1,ASSKTGQGVQPQH
TRBV6-5,TRBD1,ASSDGTGTDGYT
TRBV20-1,TRBD1,SAYPGFAQGTNQPQH
TRBV10-3,NA,AIRGADTGELF
TRBV5-5,NA,ASSPFTGNRAEQY
TRBV9,TRBD1,ASSVMGQGFNGYT
TRBV10-3,NA,AISETGMGNQPQH
TRBV7-2,TRBD1,ASSLDRGWYGYT
TRBV4-1,NA,ASSQVRHPNQPQH
TRBV10-3,TRBD1,AMGQGRGYT
TRBV7-9,NA,ASSLAVSPLH
TRBV28,NA,ASSLPPDGNYGYT
TRBV19,TRBD1,ASSTSGGWGEKLF
TRBV29-1,NA,SVEETALSYT
TRBV7-9,NA,ASSLPADMGTTN
TRBV27,NA,ASSAPDDPGEAF